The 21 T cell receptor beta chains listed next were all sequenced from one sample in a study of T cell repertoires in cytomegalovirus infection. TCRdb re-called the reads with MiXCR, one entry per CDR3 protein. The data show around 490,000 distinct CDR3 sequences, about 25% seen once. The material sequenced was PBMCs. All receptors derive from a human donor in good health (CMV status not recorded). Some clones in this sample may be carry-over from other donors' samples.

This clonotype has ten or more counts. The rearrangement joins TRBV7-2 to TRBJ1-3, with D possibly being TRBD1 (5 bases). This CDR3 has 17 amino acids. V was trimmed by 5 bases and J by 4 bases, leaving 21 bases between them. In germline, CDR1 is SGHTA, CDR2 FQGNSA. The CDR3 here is CASSPDPKGTRGNTIYF. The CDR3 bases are TGTGCCAGCAGCCCAGACCCCAAAGGGACGCGGGGAAACACCATATATTTT.

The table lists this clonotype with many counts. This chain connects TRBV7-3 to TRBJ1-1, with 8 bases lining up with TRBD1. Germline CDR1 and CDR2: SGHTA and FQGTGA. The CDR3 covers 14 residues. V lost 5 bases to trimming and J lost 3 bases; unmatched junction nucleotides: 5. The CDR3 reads CASSTNRGDTEAFF. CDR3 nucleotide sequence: TGTGCCAGCAGCACAAACAGGGGGGACACTGAAGCTTTCTTT.

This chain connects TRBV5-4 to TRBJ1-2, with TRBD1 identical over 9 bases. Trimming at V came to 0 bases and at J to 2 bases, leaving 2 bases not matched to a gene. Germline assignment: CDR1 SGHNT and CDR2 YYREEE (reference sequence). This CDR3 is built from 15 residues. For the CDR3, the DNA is TGTGCCAGCAGCTTGGCCGGGACAGGGAACTATGGCTACACCTTC. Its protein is CASSLAGTGNYGYTF. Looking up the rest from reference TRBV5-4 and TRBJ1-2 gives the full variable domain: ETGVTQSPTHLIKTRGQQVTLRCSSQSGHNTVSWYQQALGQGPQFIFQYYREEENGRGNFPPRFSGLQFPNYSSELNVNALELDDSALYLCASSLAGTGNYGYTFGSGTRLTVV.

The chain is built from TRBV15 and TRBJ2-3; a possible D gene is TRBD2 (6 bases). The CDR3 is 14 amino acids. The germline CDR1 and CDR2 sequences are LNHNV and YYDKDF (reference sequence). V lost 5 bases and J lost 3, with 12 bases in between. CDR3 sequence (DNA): TGTGCCACCAGCGCCCTCGGGGGAACAGATACGCAGTATTTT. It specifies CATSALGGTDTQYF. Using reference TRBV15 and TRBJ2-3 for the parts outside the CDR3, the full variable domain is DAMVIQNPRYQVTQFGKPVTLSCSQTLNHNVMYWYQQKSSQAPKLLFHYYDKDFNNEADTPDNFQSRRPNTSFCFLDIRSPGLGDTAMYLCATSALGGTDTQYFGPGTRLTVL.

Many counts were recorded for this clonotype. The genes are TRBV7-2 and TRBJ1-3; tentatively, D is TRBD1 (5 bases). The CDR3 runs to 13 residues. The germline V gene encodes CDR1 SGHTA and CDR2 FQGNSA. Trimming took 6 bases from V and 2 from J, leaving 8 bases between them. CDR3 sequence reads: CASRKQAGNTIYF. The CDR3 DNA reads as TGTGCCAGCAGAAAACAGGCTGGAAACACCATATATTTT.

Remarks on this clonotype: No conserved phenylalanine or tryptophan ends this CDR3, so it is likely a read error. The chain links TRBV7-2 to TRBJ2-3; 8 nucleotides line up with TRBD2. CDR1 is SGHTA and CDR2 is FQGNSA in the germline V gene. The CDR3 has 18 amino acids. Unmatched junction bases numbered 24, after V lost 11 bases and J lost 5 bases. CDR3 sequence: CACNKRRASGLAVDTQYC. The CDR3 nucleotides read TGTGCCTGCAACAAAAGGAGGGCTAGCGGACTAGCAGTAGATACGCAGTATTGT.

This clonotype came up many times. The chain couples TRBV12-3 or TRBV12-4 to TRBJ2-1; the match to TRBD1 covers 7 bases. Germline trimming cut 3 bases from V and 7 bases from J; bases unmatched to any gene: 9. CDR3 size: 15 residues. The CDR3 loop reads CASSFRDSYLNEQFF. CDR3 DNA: TGTGCCAGCAGTTTCCGGGACAGTTATCTGAATGAGCAGTTCTTC.

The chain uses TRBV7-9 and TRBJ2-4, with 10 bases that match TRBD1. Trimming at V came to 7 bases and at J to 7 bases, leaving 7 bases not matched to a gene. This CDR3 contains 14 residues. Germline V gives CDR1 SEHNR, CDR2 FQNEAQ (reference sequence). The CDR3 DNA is TGTGCCAGCAAGGGACAGGGGAATGAGAACATTCAGTACTTC. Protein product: CASKGQGNENIQYF.

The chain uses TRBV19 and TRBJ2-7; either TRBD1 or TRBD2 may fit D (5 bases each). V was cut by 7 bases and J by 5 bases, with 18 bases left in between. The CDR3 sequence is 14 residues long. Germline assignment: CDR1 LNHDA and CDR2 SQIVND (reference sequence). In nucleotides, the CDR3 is TGTGCCAGTATATGGGGGACCTTTGGGAACGAGCAGTACGTC. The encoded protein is CASIWGTFGNEQYV.

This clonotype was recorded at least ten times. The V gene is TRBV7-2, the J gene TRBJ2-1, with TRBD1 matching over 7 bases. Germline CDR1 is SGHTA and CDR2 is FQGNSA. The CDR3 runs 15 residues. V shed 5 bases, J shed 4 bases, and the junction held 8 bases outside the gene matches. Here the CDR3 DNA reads TGTGCCAGCAGCCAAGACAGGGAGCCTTACAATGAGCAGTTCTTC. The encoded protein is CASSQDREPYNEQFF.

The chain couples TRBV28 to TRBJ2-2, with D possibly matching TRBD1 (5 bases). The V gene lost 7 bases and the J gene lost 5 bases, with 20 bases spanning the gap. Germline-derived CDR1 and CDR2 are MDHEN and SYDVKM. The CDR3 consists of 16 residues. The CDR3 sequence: CASKIQGTVGTGELFF. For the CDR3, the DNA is TGTGCCAGCAAAATTCAGGGTACTGTTGGGACCGGGGAGCTGTTTTTT. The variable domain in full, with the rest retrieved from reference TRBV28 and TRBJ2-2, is DVKVTQSSRYLVKRTGEKVFLECVQDMDHENMFWYRQDPGLGLRLIYFSYDVKMKEKGDIPEGYSVSREKKERFSLILESASTNQTSMYLCASKIQGTVGTGELFFGEGSRLTVL.

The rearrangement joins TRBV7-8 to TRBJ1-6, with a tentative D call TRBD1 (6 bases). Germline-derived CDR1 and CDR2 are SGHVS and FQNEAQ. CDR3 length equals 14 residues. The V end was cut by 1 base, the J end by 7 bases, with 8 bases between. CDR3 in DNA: TGTGCCAGCAGCTTAGGGGACATGAATTCACCCCTCCACTTT. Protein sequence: CASSLGDMNSPLHF.

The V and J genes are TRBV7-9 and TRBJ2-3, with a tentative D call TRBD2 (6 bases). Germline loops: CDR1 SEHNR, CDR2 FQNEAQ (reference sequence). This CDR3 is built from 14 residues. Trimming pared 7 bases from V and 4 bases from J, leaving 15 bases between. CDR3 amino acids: CASTFWGESDTQYF. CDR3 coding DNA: TGTGCCAGCACCTTTTGGGGGGAGTCAGATACGCAGTATTTT.

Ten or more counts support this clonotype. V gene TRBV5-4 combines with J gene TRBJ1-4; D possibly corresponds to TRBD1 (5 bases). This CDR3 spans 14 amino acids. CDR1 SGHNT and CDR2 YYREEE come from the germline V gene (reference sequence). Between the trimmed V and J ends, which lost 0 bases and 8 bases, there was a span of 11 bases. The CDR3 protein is CASSLGQGSEKLFF. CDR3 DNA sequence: TGTGCCAGCAGCTTGGGCCAGGGCTCAGAAAAACTGTTTTTT.

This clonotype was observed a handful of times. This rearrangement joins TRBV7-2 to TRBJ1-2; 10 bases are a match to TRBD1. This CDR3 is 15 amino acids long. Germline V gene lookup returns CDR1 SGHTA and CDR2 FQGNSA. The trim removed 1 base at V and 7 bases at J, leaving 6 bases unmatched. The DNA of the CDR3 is TGTGCCAGCAGCTTAGAAGGGACAGGGGCCCCTGGCTACACCTTC. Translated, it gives CASSLEGTGAPGYTF. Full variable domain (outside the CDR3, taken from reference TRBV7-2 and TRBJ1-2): GAGVSQSPSNKVTEKGKDVELRCDPISGHTALYWYRQSLGQGLEFLIYFQGNSAPDKSGLPSDRFSAERTGGSVSTLTIQRTQQEDSAVYLCASSLEGTGAPGYTFGSGTRLTVV.

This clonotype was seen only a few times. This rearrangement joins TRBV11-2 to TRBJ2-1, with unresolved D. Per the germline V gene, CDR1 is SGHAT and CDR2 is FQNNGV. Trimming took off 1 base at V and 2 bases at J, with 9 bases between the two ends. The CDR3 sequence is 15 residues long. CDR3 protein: CASSLGIGAYNEQFF. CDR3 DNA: TGTGCCAGCAGCTTAGGGATTGGGGCCTACAATGAGCAGTTCTTC.

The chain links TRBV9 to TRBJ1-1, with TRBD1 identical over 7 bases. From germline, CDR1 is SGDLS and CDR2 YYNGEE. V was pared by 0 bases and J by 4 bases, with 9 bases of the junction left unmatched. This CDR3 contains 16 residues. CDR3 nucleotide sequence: TGTGCCAGCAGCGTAGGGGCAGGGGGAGGAGGCACTGAAGCTTTCTTT. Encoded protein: CASSVGAGGGGTEAFF.

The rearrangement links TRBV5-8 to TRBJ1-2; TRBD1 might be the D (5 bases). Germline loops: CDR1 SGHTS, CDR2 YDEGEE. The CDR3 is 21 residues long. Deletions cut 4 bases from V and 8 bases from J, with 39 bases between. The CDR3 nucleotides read TGTGCCAGCAGCCTAGAACTCCCGCAACGCCGAGTTCCGGGGACCGGAATCGGCTACACCTTC. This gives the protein CASSLELPQRRVPGTGIGYTF.

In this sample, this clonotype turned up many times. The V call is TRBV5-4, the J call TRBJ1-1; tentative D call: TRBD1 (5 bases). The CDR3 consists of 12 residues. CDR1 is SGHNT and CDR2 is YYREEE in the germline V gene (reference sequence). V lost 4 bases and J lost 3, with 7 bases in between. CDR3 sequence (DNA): TGTGCCAGCAGCCGGGGGGACACTGAAGCTTTCTTT. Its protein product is CASSRGDTEAFF.

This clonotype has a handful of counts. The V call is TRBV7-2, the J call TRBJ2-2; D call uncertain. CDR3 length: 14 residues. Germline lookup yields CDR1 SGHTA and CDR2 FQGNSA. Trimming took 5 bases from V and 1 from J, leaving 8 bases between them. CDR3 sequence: CASSLFGNTGELFF. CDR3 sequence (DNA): TGTGCCAGCAGCCTTTTCGGGAACACCGGGGAGCTGTTTTTT.

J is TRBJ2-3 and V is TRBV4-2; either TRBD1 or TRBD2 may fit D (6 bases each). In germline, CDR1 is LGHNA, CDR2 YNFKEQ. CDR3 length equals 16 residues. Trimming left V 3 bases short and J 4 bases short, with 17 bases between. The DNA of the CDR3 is TGTGCCAGCAGCCATGGTAGGGGGGAGGACGCAGATACGCAGTATTTT. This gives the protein CASSHGRGEDADTQYF.